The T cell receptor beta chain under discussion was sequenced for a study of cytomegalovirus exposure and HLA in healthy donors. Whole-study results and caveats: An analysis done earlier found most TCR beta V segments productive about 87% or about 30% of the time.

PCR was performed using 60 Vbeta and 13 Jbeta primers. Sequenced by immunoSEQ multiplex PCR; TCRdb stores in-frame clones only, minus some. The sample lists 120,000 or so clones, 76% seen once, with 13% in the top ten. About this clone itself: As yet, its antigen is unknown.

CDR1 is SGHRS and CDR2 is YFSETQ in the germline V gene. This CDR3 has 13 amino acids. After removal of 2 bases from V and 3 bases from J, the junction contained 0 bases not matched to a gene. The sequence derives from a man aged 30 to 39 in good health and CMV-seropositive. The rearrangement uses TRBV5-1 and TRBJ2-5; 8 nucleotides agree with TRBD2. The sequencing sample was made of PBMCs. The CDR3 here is CASSFGGEETQYF. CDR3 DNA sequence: TGCGCCAGCAGCTTCGGGGGGGAAGAGACCCAGTACTTC.